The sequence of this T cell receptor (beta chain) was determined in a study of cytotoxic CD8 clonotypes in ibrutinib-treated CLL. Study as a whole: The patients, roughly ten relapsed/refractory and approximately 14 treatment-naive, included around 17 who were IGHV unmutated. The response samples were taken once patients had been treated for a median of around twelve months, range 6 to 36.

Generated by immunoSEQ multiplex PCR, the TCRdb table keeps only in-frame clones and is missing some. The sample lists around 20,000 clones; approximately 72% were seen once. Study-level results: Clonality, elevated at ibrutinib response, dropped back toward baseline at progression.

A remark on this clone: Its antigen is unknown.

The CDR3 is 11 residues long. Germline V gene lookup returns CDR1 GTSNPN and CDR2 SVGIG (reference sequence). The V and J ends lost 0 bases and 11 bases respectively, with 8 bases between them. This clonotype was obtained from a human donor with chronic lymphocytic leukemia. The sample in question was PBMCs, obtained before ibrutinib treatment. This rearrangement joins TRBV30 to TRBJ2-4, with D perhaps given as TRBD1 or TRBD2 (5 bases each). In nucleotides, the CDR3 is TGTGCCTGGAGTGTACGGGGCGTTCAGTACTTC. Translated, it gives CAWSVRGVQYF.